Shown below are 7 T cell receptor beta chains from a single sample sequenced in a study of blood T cell repertoires in COVID-19. Clones were read by immunoSEQ multiplex PCR, and TCRdb kept only the in-frame ones, dropping some. The table has 250,000 to 350,000 clones, 65% to 85% seen once. Sequencing was carried out using peripheral blood. The receptors were gathered from a person between 65 and 80 years old with COVID-19, enrolled during active disease.

The V and J genes are TRBV5-1 and TRBJ2-3; 8 bases are shared with TRBD2. CDR3 length equals 15 residues. Trimming cost V 2 bases and J 5 bases; bases outside gene matches: 7. Germline values: CDR1 SGHRS, CDR2 YFSETQ. CDR3 nucleotide sequence: TGCGCCAGCAGCTTTGGCGGGGGGATGGGAGATACGCAGTATTTT. It yields the protein CASSFGGGMGDTQYF.

This chain joins TRBV11-3 and TRBJ2-1; 7 nucleotides match TRBD2. Unmatched junction bases numbered 6, after V lost 3 bases and J lost 4 bases. The germline gives CDR1 SGHNT, CDR2 YENEEA. The CDR3 covers 15 residues. The CDR3 region is CASSLRLAAYNEQFF. CDR3 in DNA: TGTGCCAGCAGCTTGAGGCTAGCGGCTTACAATGAGCAGTTCTTC.

The chain couples TRBV7-2 to TRBJ2-3; the match to TRBD1 covers 8 bases. This CDR3 spans 15 amino acids. V was clipped by 5 bases and J by 7 bases; unmatched bases: 11. Germline assignment: CDR1 SGHTA and CDR2 FQGNSA. CDR3 DNA: TGTGCCAGCAGCCTACCGGGGCAGGGGGCAAATACGCAGTATTTT. Translating gives CASSLPGQGANTQYF.

The rearrangement links TRBV4-1 to TRBJ2-7; 7 bases line up with TRBD2. V gave up 0 bases and J gave up 7 bases; unmatched junction bases: 6. Germline loops: CDR1 MGHRA, CDR2 YSYEKL. The CDR3 has 14 amino acids. DNA for the CDR3: TGCGCCAGCAGCCAAGAGCCCCCGCGGGGGGAGCAGTACTTC. Its protein is CASSQEPPRGEQYF.

V and J are TRBV7-9 and TRBJ2-3, with 7 bases lining up with TRBD2. CDR1 is SEHNR and CDR2 is FQNEAQ in the germline V gene (reference sequence). V shed 4 bases, J shed 4 bases, and the junction held 14 bases outside the gene matches. The CDR3 length is 17 residues. The CDR3: CASSWSNRQRGADTQYF. CDR3 nucleotides: TGTGCCAGCAGCTGGTCAAACCGGCAGCGGGGTGCAGATACGCAGTATTTT.

This clone has just one count. The chain uses TRBV3-1 (or the pseudogene TRBV3-2) and TRBJ2-5; TRBD2 aligns across 10 bases. V dropped 2 bases and J dropped 5; count of bases not matched to a gene: 2. The germline CDR1 and CDR2 sequences are LGHDT and YNNKEL (reference sequence). The CDR3 contains 14 residues. The chain's CDR3 is CASSQPGLAETQYF. The CDR3 coding sequence is TGTGCCAGCAGCCAACCGGGACTAGCGGAGACCCAGTACTTC.

The chain couples TRBV7-2 to TRBJ2-3; 7 nucleotides match TRBD2. The CDR3 loop spans 15 amino acids. V lost 1 base to trimming and J lost 6 bases; unmatched junction nucleotides: 7. Looked up from germline, CDR1 is SGHTA and CDR2 is FQGNSA. CDR3 bases: TGTGCCAGCAGCTTAGAATTGCTGGGAGGGGATACGCAGTATTTT. This codes for CASSLELLGGDTQYF.